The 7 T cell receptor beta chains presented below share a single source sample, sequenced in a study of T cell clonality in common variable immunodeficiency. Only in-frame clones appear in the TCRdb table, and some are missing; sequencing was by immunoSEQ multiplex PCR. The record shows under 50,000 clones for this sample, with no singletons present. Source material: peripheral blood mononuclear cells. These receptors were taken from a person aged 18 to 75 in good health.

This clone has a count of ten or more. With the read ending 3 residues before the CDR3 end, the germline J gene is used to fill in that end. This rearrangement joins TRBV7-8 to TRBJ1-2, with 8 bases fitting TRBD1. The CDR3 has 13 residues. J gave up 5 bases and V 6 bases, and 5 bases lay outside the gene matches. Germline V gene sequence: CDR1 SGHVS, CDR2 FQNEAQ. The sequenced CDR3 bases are TGTGCCAGCAGTGGTAGACAGGGGTATGGC. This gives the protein CASSGRQGYG. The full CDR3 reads CASSGRQGYGYTF.

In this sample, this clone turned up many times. CDR3 DNA, as far as it was read: TGTGCCAGCAGCGGGGACAGTGGGAATTCACCC. It translates to CASSGDSGNSP. The complete CDR3 protein is CASSGDSGNSPLHF. The rearrangement links TRBV2 to TRBJ1-6; TRBD1 agrees at 7 bases. The CDR3 end lies 3 residues beyond the end of the read and is filled in from the germline J gene. Per germline, CDR1 SNHLY and CDR2 FYNNEI. The CDR3 sequence is 14 residues long. V shed 6 bases and J 7 bases; nucleotides not matched to a gene: 6.

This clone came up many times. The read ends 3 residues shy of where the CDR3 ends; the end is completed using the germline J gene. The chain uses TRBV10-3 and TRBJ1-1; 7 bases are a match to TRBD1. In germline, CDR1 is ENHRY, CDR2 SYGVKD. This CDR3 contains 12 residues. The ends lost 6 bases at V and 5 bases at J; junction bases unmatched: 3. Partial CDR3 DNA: TGTGCCATCAGAGTACAGGGGACTGAA. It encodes CAIRVQGTE. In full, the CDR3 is CAIRVQGTEAFF.

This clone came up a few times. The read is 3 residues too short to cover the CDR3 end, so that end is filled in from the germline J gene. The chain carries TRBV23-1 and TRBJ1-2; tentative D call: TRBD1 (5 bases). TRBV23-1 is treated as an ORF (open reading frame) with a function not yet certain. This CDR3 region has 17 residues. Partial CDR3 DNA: TGCGCCAGCCCCCCCTTGGTTGTCAGGGATGGCACAGATACC. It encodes CASPPLVVRDGTDT. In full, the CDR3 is CASPPLVVRDGTDTYTF.

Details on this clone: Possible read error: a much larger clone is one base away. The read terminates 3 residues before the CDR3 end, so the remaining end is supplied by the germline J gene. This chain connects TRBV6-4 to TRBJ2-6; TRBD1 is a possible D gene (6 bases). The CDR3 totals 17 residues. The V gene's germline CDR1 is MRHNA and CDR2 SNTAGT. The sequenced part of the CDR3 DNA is TGTGCCAGCACTGACAGGACAGACTTCTCTGGGGCCAACGTC. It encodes CASTDRTDFSGANV. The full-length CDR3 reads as CASTDRTDFSGANVLTF.

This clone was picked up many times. CDR3 bases read: TGTGCCAGCAGTGACTCTAGCGGGGGGGCCACAGATACG. Protein: CASSDSSGGATDT. The CDR3 as a whole reads CASSDSSGGATDTQYF. The chain couples TRBV6-4 to TRBJ2-3; 11 bases line up with TRBD2. Read sequence stops 3 residues before the CDR3 end, and the germline J gene provides the missing end. The CDR3 totals 16 residues. Germline V gives CDR1 MRHNA, CDR2 SNTAGT. Trimming cost V 0 bases and J 2 bases; bases outside gene matches: 1.

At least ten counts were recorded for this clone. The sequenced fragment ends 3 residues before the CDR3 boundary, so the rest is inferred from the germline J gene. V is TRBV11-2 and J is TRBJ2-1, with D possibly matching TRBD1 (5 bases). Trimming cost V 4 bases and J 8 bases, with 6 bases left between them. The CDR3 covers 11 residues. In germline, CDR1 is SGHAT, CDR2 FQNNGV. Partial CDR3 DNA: TGTGCCAGCAGCTGGGGCCATGAG. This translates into CASSWGHE. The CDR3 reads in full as CASSWGHEQFF.